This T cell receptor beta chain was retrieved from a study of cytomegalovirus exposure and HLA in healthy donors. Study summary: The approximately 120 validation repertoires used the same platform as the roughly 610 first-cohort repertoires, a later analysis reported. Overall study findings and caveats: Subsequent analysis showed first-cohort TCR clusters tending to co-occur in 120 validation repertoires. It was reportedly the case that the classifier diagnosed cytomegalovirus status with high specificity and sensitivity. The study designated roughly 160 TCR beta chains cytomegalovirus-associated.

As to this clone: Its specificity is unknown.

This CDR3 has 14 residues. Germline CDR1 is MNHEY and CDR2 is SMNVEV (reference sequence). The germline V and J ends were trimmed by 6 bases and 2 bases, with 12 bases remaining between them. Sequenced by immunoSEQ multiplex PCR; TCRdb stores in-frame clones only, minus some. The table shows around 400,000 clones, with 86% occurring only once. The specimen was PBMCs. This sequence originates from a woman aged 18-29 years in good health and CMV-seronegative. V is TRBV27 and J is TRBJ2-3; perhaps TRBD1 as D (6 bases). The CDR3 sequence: CASSHRVFTDTQYF. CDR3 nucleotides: TGTGCCAGCAGCCACAGGGTATTCACAGATACGCAGTATTTT.